Following are 4 T cell receptor beta chains from one sample sequenced in a study of cytomegalovirus exposure and HLA in healthy donors. The primer mix had 60 Vbeta and 13 Jbeta primers. Assay used: immunoSEQ multiplex PCR; TCRdb lists only in-frame clones, some missing. This sample has tens of thousands of clones, with 55% to 80% found just once. Sequencing input: PBMCs. These receptors all come from a woman aged 50 to 65 in good health and CMV-seropositive.

The chain carries TRBV9 and TRBJ2-3, with D perhaps TRBD1 (5 bases). V lost 4 bases and J 0 bases, leaving 18 bases between the germline ends. Per germline, CDR1 SGDLS and CDR2 YYNGEE. The CDR3 is made up of 17 amino acids. CDR3 sequence (DNA): TGTGCCAGCAGCCCTACCCAGGGATCAGGGAGCACAGATACGCAGTATTTT. Protein product: CASSPTQGSGSTDTQYF.

The CDR3 reads CASSLWGGLGTSGFNEQFF. The CDR3 bases are TGTGCCAGCAGTTTATGGGGCGGGTTGGGGACTAGCGGATTCAATGAGCAGTTCTTC. V usage is TRBV28 and J usage is TRBJ2-1, with TRBD2 identical over 11 bases. Germline CDR1 and CDR2: MDHEN and SYDVKM. The CDR3 runs 19 residues. J was trimmed by 6 bases and V by 0 bases; bases with no gene match: 13.

In its sample, this clone was seen a few times. The gene calls are TRBV19 and TRBJ1-2, with 8 bases lining up with TRBD1. The CDR3 is made up of 14 amino acids. Losses at the gene ends were 5 bases for V and 3 bases for J; bases not matched to a gene: 5. Germline V gene data show CDR1 as LNHDA and CDR2 as SQIVND (reference sequence). CDR3 sequence: CASSFGQGDYGYTF. DNA for the CDR3: TGTGCCAGTAGTTTCGGACAGGGCGACTATGGCTACACCTTC.

The CDR3 here is CASSLSRDRGFF. Written as DNA, the CDR3 is TGTGCCAGCAGCTTAAGTAGAGATAGGGGGTTCTTC. The gene calls are TRBV7-2 and TRBJ2-1, with D possibly TRBD1 on 5 matching bases. This CDR3 contains 12 residues. Germline V CDR1 and CDR2: SGHTA, FQGNSA. V lost 2 bases and J 15 bases, leaving 14 bases between the germline ends.